This paragraph reports one TCR beta chain. Its antigen is not identified. The sample holds other DNA sequences that translate to the same CDR3. The data stem from a study of shared clonotypes between healthy human individuals. This CDR3 has 14 amino acids. V shed 0 bases and J shed 3 bases, with 7 bases lying between them. CDR1 is SGDLS, CDR2 YYNGEE, per germline. Genomic DNA of every subset was divided equally among multiple immunoSEQ plates. Clones were read by immunoSEQ multiplex PCR, and TCRdb kept only the in-frame ones, dropping some. The sample has fewer than 3 million clones, just under 95% seen once. Study conclusions and caveats: In contrast to clonotypes shared by all four donors, non-shared clonotypes had lower generation probabilities.

The specimen sequenced was naive CD4+ T cells from PBMCs. Stated subset: CD45RA+ positively selected. The sequence was obtained from a man between 18 and 35 years old in good health. Some clones in this sample may be carry-over from other donors' samples. This chain connects TRBV9 to TRBJ1-3; D is perhaps TRBD1 (6 bases). DNA of the CDR3: TGTGCCAGCAGCGTAGGGGGACATGGAAACACCATATATTTT. Its translation: CASSVGGHGNTIYF.